This T cell receptor (beta chain) is from a study of vaccination and CD4 T cells after COVID-19. Across the study: Post-COVID samples had a sampling time that fell a median around 100 days after diagnosis (range 35 to 161).

Treatment meaning: approximately nine-day PBMC culture with coronavirus spike peptide pools or control peptides (ViraFEST assay). The sample holds a few counts of this clonotype. No antigen is known for it. Scientists ran DNA taken from cultured CD4+ T cells through the Oncomine TCR Beta short-read assay for sequencing. TCRdb ran MiXCR on the PCR reads and lists one entry per CDR3 protein. This repertoire shows about 21,000 distinct CDR3 sequences, 40% to 60% found once; its top ten account for approximately 9%. Germline-derived CDR1 and CDR2 are MNHEY and SMNVEV (reference sequence). CDR3 length: 13 amino acids. Trimming took off 6 bases at V and 6 bases at J, with 14 bases between the two ends.

The rearrangement uses TRBV27 and TRBJ1-1; no definite D call. The TCR was taken from a human donor who had recovered from COVID-19. The material sequenced was CD4+ T cells from blood, cultured in vitro. The CDR3 DNA reads as TGTGCCAGCAGGTGGAGGGAAGAGGCTGAAGCTTTCTTT. Amino acid sequence: CASRWREEAEAFF.